Listed below are T cell receptor beta chains from one sample, sequenced in a study of cytomegalovirus exposure and HLA in healthy donors. The data were produced by immunoSEQ multiplex PCR, yet TCRdb's version contains in-frame clones alone and is incomplete. The sample data list roughly 200,000 clones. The specimen was PBMCs. These receptors were collected from a girl aged 2 to 10 in good health and CMV-seropositive. Both conserved end residues are part of each CDR3. The D gene is left open where the match is weak.

cdr3_aa	cdr3_nt	d_call	v_call	j_call
CASSISDREQFF	TGTGCCAGTAGTATCTCGGACAGGGAGCAGTTCTTC	TRBD1	TRBV19	TRBJ2-1
CASSMGRDTLGGYTF	TGTGCCAGTAGTATGGGCAGGGACACCCTGGGAGGCTACACCTTC	-	TRBV19	TRBJ1-2
CASSLADLITGSQRNTIYF	TGTGCCAGCAGCTTGGCGGACCTCATAACAGGATCTCAGAGAAACACCATATATTTT	-	TRBV7-6	TRBJ1-3
CASSLRLADYQETQYF	TGTGCCAGCAGTTTAAGACTAGCAGATTACCAAGAGACCCAGTACTTC	TRBD2	TRBV27	TRBJ2-5
CASSYSGDYGYTF	TGTGCCAGCAGTTACTCAGGGGACTATGGCTACACCTTC	-	TRBV6-5	TRBJ1-2
CASSLGLAENTGELFF	TGTGCCAGCAGCTTGGGGCTAGCGGAAAACACCGGGGAGCTGTTTTTT	TRBD2	TRBV5-6	TRBJ2-2
CASSLGQYDYGYTF	TGTGCCAGCAGCTTAGGACAGTATGACTATGGCTACACCTTC	-	TRBV7-2	TRBJ1-2
CASREGGPGNEQFF	TGTGCCAGCAGAGAGGGAGGGCCGGGGAATGAGCAGTTCTTC	TRBD2	TRBV6-4	TRBJ2-1
CASSQEWWEYNEQFF	TGCGCCAGCAGCCAAGAATGGTGGGAGTACAATGAGCAGTTCTTC	-	TRBV4-1	TRBJ2-1
CASSLRRGGRETQYF	TGTGCCAGCAGTTTACGGCGGGGGGGGAGAGAGACCCAGTACTTC	TRBD2	TRBV28	TRBJ2-5
CASSPRQGQETQYF	TGTGCCAGCAGCCCCCGACAGGGACAAGAGACCCAGTACTTC	TRBD1	TRBV5-6	TRBJ2-5
CATSRELPGSYGYTF	TGTGCCACCAGCAGAGAACTTCCCGGGAGCTATGGCTACACCTTC	-	TRBV15	TRBJ1-2
CASSWTSGGGNNEQFF	TGCGCCAGCAGCTGGACTAGCGGGGGGGGAAACAATGAGCAGTTCTTC	TRBD2	TRBV5-1	TRBJ2-1
CASSLVRTSGYNEQFF	TGTGCCAGCAGCTTAGTTAGGACTAGCGGATACAATGAGCAGTTCTTC	TRBD2	TRBV7-8	TRBJ2-1
CASRDYGDEQFF	TGTGCCTCACGGGACTACGGCGATGAGCAGTTCTTC	TRBD2	TRBV30	TRBJ2-1
CASSSTDGTVKETQYF	TGTGCCAGCAGTTCCACCGACGGGACTGTGAAAGAGACCCAGTACTTC	-	TRBV27	TRBJ2-5
CASSFGTPTDTQYF	TGTGCCAGCAGCTTTGGGACTCCAACAGATACGCAGTATTTT	-	TRBV7-2	TRBJ2-3
CSAATTPLHF	TGCAGTGCGGCAACAACACCCCTCCACTTT	-	TRBV20-1	TRBJ1-6
CASSLSSGSGANVLTF	TGTGCCAGCAGTTTAAGTTCAGGGTCTGGGGCCAACGTCCTGACTTTC	-	TRBV28	TRBJ2-6